Listed here are 18 T cell receptor beta chains from one sample, sequenced in a study of T cells in Graves' hyperthyroidism and ophthalmopathy (dated by TCRdb to about 2019). The method was multiplex PCR. Sequencing was carried out with an Illumina HiSeq 2000. TCR beta CDR3 regions were amplified from RNA transcripts. A first-round RT-PCR of the TCR CDR3 used the HTBI primer set with the Qiagen OneStep RT-PCR kit. TCRdb reworked the public reads: Q25 trimming with fastp, MiXCR clone assembly, productive beta chains retained. Identical CDR3 proteins give one entry, which carries the most common genes and DNA. The sample table contains about 330,000 distinct CDR3 sequences; only one count was recorded for roughly an eighth of them. The top ten clones comprise 30% to 40% of the sample. Sequenced sample: blood. These TCRs come from a woman in her forties with Graves' ophthalmopathy.

In the case of this clonotype: An end of the junction differs from the germline gene, which may be a read error. The chain joins TRBV7-7 to TRBJ2-5, with D possibly TRBD1 on 5 matching bases. Germline V CDR1 and CDR2: SSHAT, FNYEAQ (reference sequence). The CDR3 contains 13 residues. The CDR3: CASSSGHGETQYF. For the CDR3, the DNA is TGTGCTAGCAGCTCAGGGCATGGGGAGACCCAGTACTTC.

As concerns this clonotype: This sequence may be a read error, since a much larger clone differs from it by one base. The rearrangement joins TRBV27 to TRBJ1-2; a weak D match, TRBD1 (6 bases). Germline V gene sequence: CDR1 MNHEY, CDR2 SMNVEV (reference sequence). Trimming left V 8 bases short and J 4 bases short, with 32 bases between. There are 19 residues in the CDR3. Written as DNA, the CDR3 is TGTGCCAGCGGTCCCCGCCGTTGGCCACCGGAGGGGGGGGTCTATGGCTACACCTTC. It translates to CASGPRRWPPEGGVYGYTF.

This clonotype has ten or more counts. This sequence joins TRBV15 and TRBJ1-5; D gene uncertain. V shed 0 bases and J shed 3 bases, with 9 bases lying between them. The germline CDR1 and CDR2 sequences are LNHNV and YYDKDF (reference sequence). The CDR3 is 15 amino acids. The CDR3 region has the DNA TGTGCCACCAGCAGAGATCGGCAGATCAATCAGCCCCAGCATTTT. This encodes CATSRDRQINQPQHF.

The V call is TRBV10-2, the J call TRBJ2-3; the D is unclear. V was trimmed by 8 bases and J by 4 bases, leaving 7 bases between them. This CDR3 is 11 amino acids long. Germline-derived CDR1 and CDR2 are WSHSY and SAAADI. CDR3 protein: CASANPDTQYF. The CDR3 nucleotides read TGCGCCAGCGCCAATCCAGATACGCAGTATTTT.

The chain uses TRBV11-2 and TRBJ1-4; 7 bases agree with TRBD1. The CDR3 extends over 14 amino acids. Germline CDR1 SGHAT, CDR2 FQNNGV. Losses at the gene ends were 2 bases for V and 6 bases for J; bases not matched to a gene: 3. The CDR3 sequence is CASSLMGQYEKLFF. In DNA form, the CDR3 reads TGTGCCAGCAGCTTAATGGGACAGTATGAAAAACTGTTTTTT.

The table lists this clonotype with many counts. The gene calls are TRBV29-1 and TRBJ2-6, with D perhaps matching TRBD1 (5 bases). Looked up from germline, CDR1 is SQVTM and CDR2 is ANQGSEA. The CDR3 runs 15 residues. The V gene lost 4 bases and the J gene lost 2 bases, with 12 bases spanning the gap. The CDR3 region is CSVADRTTGANVLTF. In DNA form, the CDR3 reads TGCAGCGTTGCCGACAGAACGACTGGGGCCAACGTCCTGACTTTC.

This clonotype showed up just a few times. The chain links TRBV27 to TRBJ2-1; D not certain. The CDR3 is 13 amino acids. CDR1 and CDR2 (germline): MNHEY, SMNVEV (reference sequence). V was cut by 5 bases and J by 10 bases, with 15 bases left in between. This CDR3 is CASSAKLFEEQFF. The CDR3 DNA sequence: TGTGCCAGCAGTGCTAAACTTTTTGAGGAGCAGTTCTTC.

In its sample, this clonotype was seen a few times. V is TRBV6-1 and J is TRBJ2-1, with no clear D. Germline CDR1 MNHNS, CDR2 SASEGT. This CDR3 comprises 13 residues. Trimming cost V 6 bases and J 9 bases, with 15 bases left between them. CDR3 amino acids: CASRRIAGGEQFF. In DNA, the CDR3 is TGTGCCAGCAGAAGAATAGCCGGCGGTGAGCAGTTCTTC.

This clonotype was found many times. The chain couples TRBV12-3 or TRBV12-4 to TRBJ1-4, with unresolved D. Trimming stripped 8 bases from V and 7 bases from J, with 14 bases between. The CDR3 sequence is 13 residues long. CDR3 nucleotides: TGTGCCAGCTCGGATCACCGTGGTGAAAAACTGTTTTTT. This codes for CASSDHRGEKLFF.

This clonotype was seen many times. The J gene is TRBJ2-7, the V gene TRBV30; 10 bases are shared with TRBD2. CDR3 length: 15 amino acids. Germline CDR1 and CDR2: GTSNPN and SVGIG (reference sequence). With V trimmed by 2 bases and J by 2 bases, 6 bases remained unmatched. The CDR3, as DNA: TGTGCCTGGAGTCAACCGGGACTAGCGACCTACGAGCAGTACTTC. Translating gives CAWSQPGLATYEQYF.

This clonotype was counted ten times or more. V usage is TRBV28 and J usage is TRBJ2-3; a weak D match, TRBD2 (6 bases). CDR1 and CDR2 (germline): MDHEN, SYDVKM. This CDR3 is built from 17 residues. V was trimmed by 4 bases and J by 2 bases, leaving 19 bases between them. The CDR3 DNA reads as TGTGCCAGCAGTTATTCCCCCTCACTAGCCAACACAGATACGCAGTATTTT. It specifies CASSYSPSLANTDTQYF.

Only a few counts were recorded for this clonotype. J is TRBJ2-3 and V is TRBV27, with 13 bases that match TRBD2. The length of the CDR3 is 16 residues. The V gene end was trimmed by 0 bases and the J gene end by 4 bases; junction bases not matched to a gene: 1. Germline V gene lookup returns CDR1 MNHEY and CDR2 SMNVEV (reference sequence). The CDR3 DNA follows: TGTGCCAGCAGTTTATCTGGACTAGCGGGGGCAGATACGCAGTATTTT. Amino acids: CASSLSGLAGADTQYF.

This clonotype was picked up many times. The chain recombines TRBV2 with TRBJ2-5; 13 bases map to TRBD2. Germline V gene lookup returns CDR1 SNHLY and CDR2 FYNNEI. CDR3 length equals 15 residues. V lost 4 bases and J lost 4; bases outside the gene matches: 3. The CDR3 protein is CASSGGLAGRETQYF. The CDR3 DNA reads as TGTGCCAGCAGTGGGGGACTAGCGGGGAGAGAGACCCAGTACTTC.

The chain is built from TRBV5-1 and TRBJ1-5; a weak D match, TRBD1 (5 bases). This CDR3 spans 15 amino acids. The V end lost 0 bases, the J end lost 1 base, and 8 bases lay between the germline ends. From germline, CDR1 is SGHRS and CDR2 YFSETQ. The CDR3: CASSLEAGSNQPQHF. The CDR3 DNA reads as TGCGCCAGCAGCTTGGAAGCAGGGAGCAATCAGCCCCAGCATTTT.

The chain links TRBV9 to TRBJ2-1, with TRBD2 matching over 9 bases. CDR1 and CDR2 from the germline V gene are SGDLS and YYNGEE. The CDR3 contains 15 residues. The junction had 2 bases not matched to a gene; V was cut back by 0 bases and J by 4 bases. In nucleotides, the CDR3 is TGTGCCAGCAGCGTAGTACTAGCGGGTTACAATGAGCAGTTCTTC. It translates to CASSVVLAGYNEQFF.

The sample holds many counts of this clonotype. This chain links TRBV10-3 with TRBJ2-7; 11 bases agree with TRBD2. From germline, CDR1 is ENHRY and CDR2 SYGVKD. The CDR3 contains 18 residues. V lost 6 bases and J lost 0; bases outside the gene matches: 13. The CDR3 DNA reads as TGTGCCATCAGCGCCCCACCAGGGACTAGCGGCTACTCCTACGAGCAGTACTTC. Translation: CAISAPPGTSGYSYEQYF.

The chain carries TRBV20-1 and TRBJ2-1; TRBD2 matches 14 bases. J was trimmed by 8 bases and V by 4 bases; bases with no gene match: 7. Germline V gives CDR1 DFQATT, CDR2 SNEGSKA (reference sequence). CDR3 length: 15 amino acids. DNA for the CDR3: TGCAGTGCTACCCACACGGGACTAGCGGGGGATGAGCAGTTCTTC. Protein product: CSATHTGLAGDEQFF.

At least ten counts were recorded for this clonotype. The chain combines TRBV3-1 with TRBJ1-1; D gene uncertain. The V end was cut by 0 bases, the J end by 5 bases, with 13 bases between. Germline V CDR1 and CDR2: LGHDT, YNNKEL (reference sequence). This CDR3 has 15 amino acids. This CDR3 reads CASSQDNVRGTEAFF. The CDR3 DNA is TGTGCCAGCAGCCAAGATAACGTCCGGGGAACTGAAGCTTTCTTT.